This note documents a single T cell receptor beta chain sequence. Germline V gene sequence: CDR1 SQVTM, CDR2 ANQGSEA. The CDR3 spans 13 residues. V lost 5 bases to trimming and J lost 5 bases, with 15 bases between them. The data stem from a study of control samples from healthy donors and cancer patients. Method: immunoSEQ multiplex PCR; TCRdb's copy keeps in-frame clones and lacks some. The table lists some 51,000 clones, approximately 95% of them singletons. Sequencing used blood. This TCR came from a woman between 18 and 29 years old in good health. The chain links TRBV29-1 to TRBJ1-1; no definite D call. CDR3 bases: TGCAGCGTTCCCCATCCTCAAACGACTGAAGCTTTCTTT. Amino acid sequence: CSVPHPQTTEAFF.